This record looks at one TCR beta chain sequence and its context. It lacks a known antigen. No base qualities exist here, and no much larger clone lies one base off it. This sample is part of a study of T cells after somatic rescue of genetic block (dated by TCRdb to 2018 to 2020). For context, the study as a whole: The study assessed how robust, over the long term, a T-cell system was when the system had developed through somatic rescue of a genetic block in T-cell development.

Receptors were amplified or captured by the immunoSEQ multiplex PCR assay. The table comes from immuneACCESS by way of TCRdb, which keeps in-frame sequences with V and J called. Part of the clones is missing from these tables; in studies checked, under half for an unresolved V gene and the rest for unknown reasons. The sample contains approximately 71,000 clones, 80% to 95% of them found a single time. Just under 3% of the sample rests with the top ten. Trimming takes 3 bases off V and 1 base off J; junction bases not matched to a gene: 7. There are 17 amino acids in the CDR3, from cysteine to phenylalanine inclusive. Only the CDR3 portion is preserved as DNA: 51 bases, with reading frame beginning at the first base. Looking up the germline V gene yields CDR1 KGHSH and CDR2 LQKENI.

Sequenced: peripheral blood mononuclear cells (PBMCs). This clonotype was sampled from a man between 35 and 55 years old. The chain was built from TRBV18 and TRBJ2-2, with 8 middle bases fitting TRBD1. The DNA is as follows: TGTGCCAGCTCACCGAGCAGGGGGCTGGGGAACACCGGGGAGCTGTTTTTT. Its protein is CASSPSRGLGNTGELFF.